This TCR beta chain appears in the sequencing data of a study of Ad26.COV2.S vaccination and SARS-CoV-2 variants. Study information: Among those in the COV1001 Ad26.COV2.S trial arm was the donor. Once or twice, 56 days apart, Ad26.COV2.S was delivered intramuscularly.

The assay was immunoSEQ multiplex PCR, and TCRdb's table has in-frame clones only and misses some. The table shows more than 300,000 clones, with about 87% occurring only once. Treatment of the sample: around 19 received Ad26.COV2.S at low or high dose, single or two shots; about 5 received placebo; per-sample allocation not given. On day 63 after the first injection, vaccine and placebo recipients gave samples. The germline V gene has CDR1 MDHEN and CDR2 SYDVKM. V trimming: 4 bases; J trimming: 6 bases; junction bases outside the gene matches: 7. The length of the CDR3 is 15 residues. As regards this clone: Its specificity is unknown.

General study points: Total T cell responses, in the TCR breadth and depth analyses, may have been underestimated.

This sequence joins TRBV28 and TRBJ2-7; 12 bases match TRBD1. Source: peripheral blood, taken in a trial of Ad26.COV2.S vaccine versus placebo. This TCR came from a person between 18 and 65 years old who received the Ad26.COV2.S COVID-19 vaccine or a placebo. The CDR3 protein is CASSWPGQGASEQYF. The CDR3 DNA follows: TGTGCCAGCAGTTGGCCGGGACAGGGGGCGAGCGAGCAGTACTTC.